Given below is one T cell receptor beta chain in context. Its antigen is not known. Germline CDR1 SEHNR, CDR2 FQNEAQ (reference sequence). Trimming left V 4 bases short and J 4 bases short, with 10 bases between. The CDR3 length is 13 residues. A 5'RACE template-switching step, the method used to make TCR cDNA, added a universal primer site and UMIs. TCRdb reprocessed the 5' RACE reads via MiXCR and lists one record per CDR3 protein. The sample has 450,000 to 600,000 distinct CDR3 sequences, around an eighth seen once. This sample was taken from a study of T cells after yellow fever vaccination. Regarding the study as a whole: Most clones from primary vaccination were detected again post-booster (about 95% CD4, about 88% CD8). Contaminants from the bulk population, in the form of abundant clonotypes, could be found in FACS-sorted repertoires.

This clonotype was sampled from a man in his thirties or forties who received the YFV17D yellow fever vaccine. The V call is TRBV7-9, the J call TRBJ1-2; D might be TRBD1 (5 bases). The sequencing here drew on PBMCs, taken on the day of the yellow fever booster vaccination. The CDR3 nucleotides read TGTGCCAGCAGCTCCGGGACCAGCTATGGCTACACCTTC. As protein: CASSSGTSYGYTF.